Below, one T cell receptor beta chain is given with its context. The specificity of this receptor is unknown. This sample was taken from a study of cytomegalovirus exposure and HLA in healthy donors (dated by TCRdb to the late 2010s). At the level of the whole study: According to an earlier analysis of several hundred of the donors, about 190 million T cells yielded roughly 110 million unique TCR beta sequences and about 300 Gb of sequence data. A later genetic analysis took genome-wide SNP genotypes for about three fifths of the 666 donors and used that subset as a discovery cohort. Roughly 300 gigabases of sequencing data and around 80 million unique TCR sequences made up an early release that covered approximately 620 HLA-typed donors. High-throughput TCR immunosequencing, statistical association of individual TCRs with disease status, and machine learning were combined to predict cytomegalovirus infection status. Because of strong linkage in the cohort, roughly five DR-DQ haplotypes were treated as single units for association and clustering. The study aimed to test whether cataloging public T cell receptors could reveal signatures of past pathogen exposure. Rather than using new phenotypic data, the later analysis identified candidate immune exposures from TCR beta sequences and from how often those sequences occurred across donors. The study used immunosequencing to profile the T cell repertoires of approximately 690 subjects and linked those repertoires to cytomegalovirus serostatus. Every repertoire in the discovery cohort had been generated on one and the same sequencing platform. Donor age, sex, ethnicity and CMV serostatus were collected together with the repertoire data. To study patterns of TCR occurrence, a later analysis re-analyzed previously published TCR beta repertoires from several hundred donors and added high-resolution HLA genotyping. The number of donors typed differed by locus, with roughly 629-640 for A, B, C, DRB1 and DQB1, around 500 for DQA1, 600 to 610 for DPA1, and around 430 for DPB1. HLA typing included class I and class II loci at four-digit resolution. Of the approximately 370 genotyped donors, 81% were placed in the genetic ancestry cluster associated with self-reported Caucasian donors. Among some 410 genotyped donors of the cohort, an average of around 240,000 unique TCR beta nucleotide sequences was sequenced per donor, of which about 18% were non-productive. In addition to the first cohort of 666 subjects, a separate validation cohort of approximately 130 different subjects was used. To decide whether each TCR beta V gene segment behaved as functional or pseudogenic, an earlier analysis of approximately 600 of the donors relied on high-throughput TCR beta sequencing. What the authors observed across the whole study: Because counts were too low, seventeen rarely observed V segments, including chromosome 9 orphons, were left out of the earlier analysis of a few hundred of the donors. The classifier was reported to diagnose cytomegalovirus status with high specificity and sensitivity in both the original cohort and the validation cohort. HLA typing was unavailable for some donors at each locus, so association tests used only the typed subset. A cluster of highly shared sequence variants was judged likely to be a technical artifact of the sequencing pipeline. This cohort had only TCR beta chains sequenced, and the lack of alpha or paired-chain data limited which features could be detected. Across donors, most TCR sequences were observed very rarely, whereas some public TCRs were present in many individuals. In an earlier analysis of around 600 of the donors, most TCR beta V segments appeared in productive rearrangements about 87% or about 30% of the time, broadly matching IMGT annotations. A total of around 150 TCR beta chains were listed by the study as associated with cytomegalovirus. Compared with the roughly 670-donor mean, donors in an Asian-associated ancestry cluster had fewer N-insertions in productive TCRs, according to a later genetic analysis. When HLA alleles, especially DR and DQ, strongly co-occurred, attributing TCR associations to individual alleles was difficult. CMV serostatus was the only immune exposure information available for the cohort. Correlated functional status among segregating V segments might reflect linkage disequilibrium, but an unknown experimental factor could not be ruled out. In a later analysis, around 17,000 TCR beta sequences were associated with specific HLA alleles at a false discovery rate of 0.05. The authors suggested that the approach could potentially be generalized to other disease states and immunological phenotypes. The presence/absence analyses assumed that sequencing depth was roughly uniform across donors, and that assumption may not be true. The 87-base-pair reads could not distinguish some IMGT-functional V segments, including TRBV6-2 and TRBV6-3, so those segments were excluded. Several of the top co-occurrence clusters appeared to be linked to parvovirus B19, influenza, CMV and Epstein-Barr virus, according to a later analysis. A few of the identified cytomegalovirus-associated TCR beta chains were confirmed in vitro to be specific for cytomegalovirus antigens. A later analysis found that most CMV-associated TCR beta chains appeared HLA-restricted, with HLA associations seemingly driven largely by CMV exposure. A further reported finding was that TCR beta sequences accurately predicted the HLA-A and HLA-B alleles for most subjects in the first cohort. In a later analysis, TCR association rates were found to vary across HLA loci, with the most associated TCRs seen for DRB1 alleles and the fewest for HLA-C alleles. A later genetic analysis associated a missense DCLRE1C variant with V-gene and J-gene trimming of TCR beta chains, and an independent cohort replicated the association. In a later analysis, HLA-associated TCR beta chains showed more clonal expansion and lower generation probabilities than non-associated chains that were equally common.

In total, 500 to 700 healthy bone marrow donors made up the cohort. At the time of sampling, all cohort members were nominally healthy, though unrecorded immune exposures were likely present. The donor tested CMV seropositive and was one of the 289 seropositive cohort members. Every donor gave a peripheral blood sample, and the peripheral blood mononuclear cells from that sample were used for TCR beta sequencing. Genomic DNA extraction from the blood cell samples was performed with the Qiagen DNeasy Blood Extraction Kit. V loses 4 bases, J loses 2 bases, and the germline ends lie 16 bases apart. Spanning cysteine to phenylalanine, the CDR3 consists of 16 amino acids. Only the CDR3 DNA is retained, 48 bases long and in frame from the first base. CDR1 and CDR2 were assigned from the germline V gene (reference sequence) as LNHDA and SQIVND. The library was built by means of the immunoSEQ multiplex PCR assay. A mixture of 60 forward primers for TCR Vbeta segments and 13 reverse primers for TCR Jbeta segments was used in the multiplex PCR. A multiplex PCR assay on genomic DNA amplified the CDR3 region of rearranged TCR beta genes. On the Illumina HiSeq System, the amplified TCR beta libraries were sequenced as 87-base-pair reads. The authors' pipeline ran thus. Across the 670 or so repertoires, a later analysis counted 80 million or so unique TCR beta chains, 9.5 million to 12 million of which were shared by at least two donors. To remove PCR and sequencing errors, raw reads were error-corrected and collapsed into unique sequences using a nearest-neighbor algorithm that merged closely related sequences. V, D and J gene segments were assigned by aligning CDR3 sequences to IMGT reference sequences. For a sequence to be retained, a match of at least six nucleotides to both a V gene segment and a J gene segment was required. A rearrangement counted as productive if the CDR3 had no stop codons and remained in frame with V and J, and every other rearrangement counted as non-productive. Following IMGT convention, CDR3 was defined as the stretch from the second conserved V-encoded cysteine up to the conserved J-encoded phenylalanine. Sequences without an unambiguous match to a single V gene segment were excluded from the earlier analysis of 450 to 650 of the donors. An earlier analysis of several hundred of the donors called V segments functional above 56.7% productive rearrangements and segregating when the between-donor standard deviation exceeded 5%. A statistical classification framework was developed to diagnose cytomegalovirus status using the catalog of TCR beta chain sequences. V and J gene assignment, in a later analysis, came from comparing TCR nucleotide sequences with IMGT/GENE-DB human TR gene sequences. The TCRdist pipeline was used in a later analysis to assign CDR3 sequences and most-parsimonious VDJ recombination scenarios. In a later analysis, each TCR beta chain was defined by its CDR3 amino acid sequence together with its V-gene family, and reads lacking a unique V-gene family were excluded. A later analysis removed 592 highly shared, low-generation-probability nucleotide sequences to deal with suspected cross-contamination and a sequencing artifact. In a later analysis, a clonal expansion index was calculated for each public chain from normalized within-repertoire ranks of inferred template counts. A later analysis computed generation probabilities with a VDJ recombination model fitted to out-of-frame rearrangements, and checked the results against IGoR. In a later analysis, TCR-TCR, TCR-HLA and TCR-CMV co-occurrence was scored with hypergeometric tests, and a repertoire-size bias correction was applied to TCR pairs. A later analysis estimated false discovery rates by permuting HLA or CMV assignments 20 times. In a later analysis, co-occurring TCRs were grouped using DBSCAN, and TCRdist sequence similarity was added for clustering within HLA-allele-positive subsets. Co-occurrence clustering excluded repertoires with fewer than 30,000 or more than 120,000 public chains, plus five with anomalous nucleotide sharing. TCRdb mirrors the immuneACCESS table, restricted to in-frame sequences. Some clones are absent from its copies; in checked studies, under half trace to an unresolved V gene, and the reason for the others is unknown. D and trimming come from the DNA, and the V and J calls and clone size come from that table. In this sample's table one finds fewer than 60,000 clones. The ten top clones hold 9% to 15% of the sample.

The receptor chain draws on TRBV19 and TRBJ2-3, with a tentative D gene TRBD1 over 7 matching bases. The sample comprised PBMCs. This clonotype originated in a woman aged 25 to 39 in good health and CMV-seropositive. At the DNA level, the sequence is TGTGCCAGTAGTACGACAGGGAGGATTAACACAGATACGCAGTATTTT. This encodes CASSTTGRINTDTQYF.